The following is a T cell receptor (beta chain) sequence with its context. As yet, its antigen is unknown. The CDR3 contains 15 residues. Germline lookup yields CDR1 SEHNR and CDR2 FQNEAQ (reference sequence). V lost 5 bases, J lost 2 bases, and 16 bases lay in between. The data were produced by immunoSEQ multiplex PCR, yet TCRdb's version contains in-frame clones alone and is incomplete. The repertoire holds about 120,000 clones, with 85% to 90% as singletons. The data are from a study of T cell responses to AZD1222 COVID-19 vaccine. Across the whole study: Second doses were pooled across both intervals (about 4 or about 12 weeks).

Points from the study as a whole: At 160-218 and 743-854, vaccine-associated CD4 TCRs were dominant, and they spanned spike. Females made up more of the donors, who were largely white British, and clonal diversity may have come out too low. Of the AZD1222 recipients, only 5 or 6 were seropositive at baseline.

The receptor was isolated from an adult in good health. The material sequenced was peripheral blood, taken on day 0 of AZD1222 vaccination. This chain connects TRBV7-9 to TRBJ2-7, with a tentative D call TRBD1 (6 bases). Here the CDR3 reads CASSHDRTATYEQYF. The CDR3, as DNA: TGTGCCAGCAGCCACGACAGGACGGCCACCTACGAGCAGTACTTC.